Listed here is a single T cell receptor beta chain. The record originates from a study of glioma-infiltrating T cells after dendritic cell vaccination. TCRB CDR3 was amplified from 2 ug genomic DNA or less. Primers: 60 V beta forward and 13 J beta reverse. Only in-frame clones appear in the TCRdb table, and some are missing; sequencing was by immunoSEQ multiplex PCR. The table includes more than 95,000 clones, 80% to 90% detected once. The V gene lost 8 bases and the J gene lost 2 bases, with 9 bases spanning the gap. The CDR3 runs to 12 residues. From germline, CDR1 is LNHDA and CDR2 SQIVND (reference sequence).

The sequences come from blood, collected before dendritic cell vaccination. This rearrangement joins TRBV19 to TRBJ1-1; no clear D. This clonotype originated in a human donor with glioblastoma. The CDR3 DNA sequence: TGTGCCAGTTCCAATAGAAACACTGAAGCTTTCTTT. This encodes CASSNRNTEAFF.